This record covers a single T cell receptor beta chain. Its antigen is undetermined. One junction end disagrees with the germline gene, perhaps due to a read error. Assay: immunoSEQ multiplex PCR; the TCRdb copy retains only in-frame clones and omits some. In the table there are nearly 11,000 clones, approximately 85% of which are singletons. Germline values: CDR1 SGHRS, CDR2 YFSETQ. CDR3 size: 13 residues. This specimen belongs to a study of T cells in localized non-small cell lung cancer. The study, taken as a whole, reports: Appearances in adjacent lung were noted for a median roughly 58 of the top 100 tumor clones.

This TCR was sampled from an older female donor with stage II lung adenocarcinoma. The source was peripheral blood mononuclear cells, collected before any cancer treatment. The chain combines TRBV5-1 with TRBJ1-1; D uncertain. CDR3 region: CASRLDLNTEAFF. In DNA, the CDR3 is TGCGCCAGCAGATTGGACTTGAACACTGAAGCTTTCTTT.